The 24 T cell receptor beta chains in this list originate from one sample, sequenced in a study of post-analysis software for immune sequencing data (dated by TCRdb to about 2015). Broad study findings and their caveats: Significantly higher frequencies in patients than in controls were found for about five TRBV segments, including TRBV5-6, TRBV5-1 and TRBV20-1.

Antigens of these TCRs are unknown. Library generation was performed with PCR. These reads were obtained on an Illumina HiSeq 2500. To reduce PCR and sequencing biases, unique molecular identifiers were incorporated into the TCR beta cDNA libraries. Through fastp at Q25 and MiXCR, TCRdb rebuilt clones from the public reads, retaining in-frame beta chains. One record per CDR3 amino acid sequence lists the most common genes and DNA. The sample profile shows 750,000 to 950,000 distinct CDR3 sequences; about 50% of them were found once. The leading ten clones occupy approximately 4.5% of the sample. The material sequenced was blood. The receptors shown here come from a girl between 10 and 17 years old with multiple sclerosis.

As regards this clonotype: The junction differs from germline at one of its ends, possibly a read error. The chain joins TRBV25-1 to TRBJ2-7; D is possibly TRBD1 (5 bases). This CDR3 is built from 15 residues. Germline assignment: CDR1 MGHDK and CDR2 SYGVNS. CDR3 residues: CAGSDTRQTSYEQYF. CDR3 DNA sequence: TGTGCCGGCAGTGACACCAGACAGACCTCCTACGAGCAGTACTTC.

The chain links TRBV12-3 or TRBV12-4 to TRBJ2-4; D not certain. The end of the DNA aligns better with TRBJ2-7, so the J call may be wrong. This CDR3 is 12 amino acids long. In nucleotides, the CDR3 is TGTGCCAGCGGGGAAAGGCCAGGCGAGCAGTACTTC. This gives the protein CASGERPGEQYF.

The chain couples TRBV21-1 to TRBJ1-2; TRBD1 was called by the table and not checked on the DNA. TRBV21-1 is flagged as a pseudogene. The CDR3 sequence is 14 residues long. CDR3 DNA: TGTGCCAGCAGACCCACAACAGGGGACTATGGCTACACCTTC. This gives the protein CASRPTTGDYGYTF.

V is TRBV20-1 and J is TRBJ2-5; 7 bases match TRBD1. Germline CDR1 and CDR2: DFQATT and SNEGSKA (reference sequence). With 5 bases clipped from V and 11 bases from J, the junction kept 26 bases outside the gene matches. This CDR3 has 17 residues. The CDR3 DNA reads TGCAGTGCTTGGTCCCTGACAGGGAAGTTTAGCAACAATGAGCAGTACTTC. Its protein product is CSAWSLTGKFSNNEQYF.

V usage is TRBV27 and J usage is TRBJ2-5; perhaps TRBD1 as D (6 bases). The end of the DNA aligns better with TRBJ2-7, so the J call may be wrong. Germline loops: CDR1 MNHEY, CDR2 SMNVEV (reference sequence). The CDR3 extends over 13 amino acids. CDR3 DNA: TGTGCCAGCAGGGACAGCGAACTCTACGAGCAGTACTTC. Its translation is CASRDSELYEQYF.

This chain joins TRBV9 and TRBJ1-2; D call uncertain. Trimming pared 1 base from V and 4 bases from J, leaving 8 bases between. The CDR3 runs to 13 residues. Germline V gives CDR1 SGDLS, CDR2 YYNGEE. Here the CDR3 DNA reads TGTGCCAGCAGCGTACCTCCCTCCTATGGCTACACCTTC. Its protein product is CASSVPPSYGYTF.

This clonotype was recorded a few times. The genes are TRBV12-3 or TRBV12-4 and TRBJ2-1; possible D gene TRBD2, 6 bases. The length of the CDR3 is 14 residues. The ends were cut back, 5 bases at V and 10 bases at J, with 18 bases in the middle. The CDR3 reads CASSLSSGRGEQFF. CDR3 nucleotides: TGTGCCAGCAGTCTTTCGTCCGGGCGGGGAGAGCAGTTCTTC.

V and J are TRBV4-1 and TRBJ1-5, with 8 bases matching TRBD1. The ends lost 3 bases at V and 4 bases at J; junction bases unmatched: 5. CDR3 size: 15 residues. Germline V gene sequence: CDR1 MGHRA, CDR2 YSYEKL. The CDR3 DNA reads as TGCGCCAGCAGCCAGATGACAGGGGAGAATCAGCCCCAGCATTTT. Translation: CASSQMTGENQPQHF.

The chain employs TRBV9 and TRBJ2-1; D may be TRBD2 (7 bases). Trimming cost V 2 bases and J 2 bases, with 11 bases left between them. CDR1 and CDR2 from the germline V gene are SGDLS and YYNGEE. This CDR3 is built from 15 residues. CDR3 protein: CASSVGGGPYNEQFF. The DNA for the CDR3 is TGTGCCAGCAGCGTGGGGGGGGGCCCCTACAATGAGCAGTTCTTC.

V gene TRBV2 combines with J gene TRBJ1-2, with a possible D match to TRBD1 (6 bases). V was shortened by 9 bases and J by 5 bases, with 16 bases between the two germline ends. Germline V gene data show CDR1 as SNHLY and CDR2 as FYNNEI. The CDR3 sequence is 13 residues long. The CDR3, as DNA: TGTGCCAGGAAGGTGGCACAGGGTTATGGCTACACCTTC. Encoded protein: CARKVAQGYGYTF.

This clonotype was detected once. The CDR3 DNA is TGTGCCAGCAGCTTAGAAGACGGCGGGAGGGCCCAGTACGAGCAGTACTTC. As protein: CASSLEDGGRAQYEQYF. This sequence joins TRBV7-9 and TRBJ2-7, with 9 bases identical to TRBD2. CDR1 is SEHNR and CDR2 is FQNEAQ in the germline V gene (reference sequence). The V and J ends lost 1 base and 4 bases, in that order; junction bases with no gene match: 11. This CDR3 comprises 17 residues.

The CDR3: CATSGEEAAYTDTQYF. The CDR3 region has the DNA TGTGCCACCAGCGGGGAAGAAGCGGCCTACACAGATACGCAGTATTTT. The chain uses TRBV15 and TRBJ2-3; weak D call: TRBD2 (5 bases). V lost 5 bases to trimming and J lost 2 bases, with 17 bases between them. Germline lookup yields CDR1 LNHNV and CDR2 YYDKDF (reference sequence). The length of the CDR3 is 16 residues.

The gene calls are TRBV10-2 and TRBJ2-4; D is unresolved. Judging by the DNA end, TRBJ2-7 fits better; the J call may be wrong. The CDR3 totals 13 residues. The germline CDR1 and CDR2 sequences are WSHSY and SAAADI. The CDR3 region is CASRMDVLNEQYF. Written as DNA, the CDR3 is TGCGCCAGCAGGATGGATGTTCTTAACGAGCAGTACTTC.

This clonotype has a handful of counts. V and J are TRBV10-1 and TRBJ2-5; D gene unclear. Germline V gene sequence: CDR1 WNHNN, CDR2 SYGVQD (reference sequence). CDR3 length: 13 residues. Trimming shortened V by 4 bases and J by 3 bases, and 9 bases separated the two germline ends. In DNA, the CDR3 is TGCGCCAGCAGTGCCGGACCCAAAGAGACCCAGTACTTC. Its protein is CASSAGPKETQYF.

This chain uses TRBV7-9 with TRBJ1-2, with D uncertain. CDR1 is SEHNR and CDR2 is FQNEAQ in the germline V gene (reference sequence). The V and J ends lost 1 base and 6 bases respectively, with 12 bases between them. The CDR3 runs 14 residues. The CDR3 sequence is CASSLVVAYHGYTF. The CDR3, as DNA: TGTGCCAGCAGCTTAGTAGTTGCCTATCATGGCTACACCTTC. The whole variable domain, remainder taken from reference TRBV7-9 and TRBJ1-2, is DTGVSQNPRHKITKRGQNVTFRCDPISEHNRLYWYRQTLGQGPEFLTYFQNEAQLEKSRLLSDRFSAERPKGSFSTLEIQRTEQGDSAMYLCASSLVVAYHGYTFGSGTRLTVV.

The chain carries TRBV7-6 and TRBJ2-5; either TRBD1 or TRBD2 may fit D (5 bases each). The J call may be in error: the DNA end matches TRBJ2-7 better. In germline, CDR1 is SGHVS, CDR2 FNYEAQ. CDR3 size: 15 residues. The CDR3 sequence is CASSSQPGRSSEQYF. In DNA form, the CDR3 reads TGTGCCAGCAGCTCGCAACCGGGACGTTCTTCCGAGCAGTACTTC.

This clonotype showed up just a few times. J is TRBJ2-3 and V is TRBV20-1, with D perhaps matching TRBD1 or TRBD2 (5 bases each). Germline assignment: CDR1 DFQATT and CDR2 SNEGSKA (reference sequence). The CDR3 contains 13 residues. The CDR3 sequence: CMHSRDGTDTQYF. CDR3 sequence (DNA): TGCATGCACTCCAGGGACGGCACAGATACGCAGTATTTT.

Comment on this clonotype: The junction differs from germline at one of its ends, possibly a read error. The gene calls are TRBV4-2 and TRBJ2-7; TRBD1 matches at 11 bases. The CDR3 is 14 residues long. Germline-derived CDR1 and CDR2 are LGHNA and YNFKEQ. CDR3 in amino acids: CANSADRGPYEQYF. Here the CDR3 DNA reads TGTGCCAACAGCGCGGACAGGGGGCCTTACGAGCAGTACTTC.

This clonotype appeared once. J is TRBJ2-3 and V is TRBV5-1; D may be TRBD2 (5 bases). This CDR3 has 14 amino acids. Germline V gene data show CDR1 as SGHRS and CDR2 as YFSETQ. The ends were cut back, 3 bases at V and 6 bases at J, with 14 bases in the middle. Here the CDR3 DNA reads TGCGCCAGCAGCTCGCGATCCAGAGGGGATACGCAGTATTTT. Amino acid sequence: CASSSRSRGDTQYF.

This chain uses TRBV12-5 with TRBJ1-1; D call uncertain. Trimming left V 6 bases short and J 5 bases short, with 1 base between. The V gene's germline CDR1 is LGHNT and CDR2 FRNRAP. This CDR3 is 9 amino acids long. CDR3 sequence: CASGTEAFF. The CDR3 DNA reads as TGTGCTAGTGGGACTGAAGCTTTCTTT.

The V gene is TRBV29-1, the J gene TRBJ2-1; 11 bases agree with TRBD2. Germline V gene sequence: CDR1 SQVTM, CDR2 ANQGSEA. The CDR3 has 14 residues. Germline trimming cut 2 bases from V and 9 bases from J; bases unmatched to any gene: 6. The CDR3 coding sequence is TGCAGCGTTGAAAGACTAGCGGGGACAGGTGAGCAGTTCTTC. This gives the protein CSVERLAGTGEQFF.

The chain is built from TRBV20-1 and TRBJ2-5, with D unclear. The germline gives CDR1 DFQATT, CDR2 SNEGSKA (reference sequence). V was shortened by 0 bases and J by 1 base, with 9 bases between the two germline ends. The CDR3 is 14 amino acids. The DNA for the CDR3 is TGCAGTGCTAGAGATACCCTAGGCCAAGAGACCCAGTACTTC. Its translation: CSARDTLGQETQYF.

This clonotype was seen many times. The chain employs TRBV7-3 and TRBJ1-2, with D hard to call. CDR1 SGHTA and CDR2 FQGTGA come from the germline V gene. The CDR3 runs 14 residues. V was trimmed by 8 bases and J by 1 base, leaving 14 bases between them. The CDR3, as DNA: TGTGCCAGCCCGGATGAGGGCCGTAACTATGGCTACACCTTC. Its protein product is CASPDEGRNYGYTF.

The chain employs TRBV12-3 or TRBV12-4 and TRBJ1-2; TRBD1 is a possible D gene (5 bases). The CDR3 consists of 10 residues. Trimming removed 6 bases from V and 8 bases from J, with 7 bases in between. The CDR3 region is CASRRDGYTF. In DNA, the CDR3 is TGTGCCAGCAGGAGGGACGGCTACACCTTC.